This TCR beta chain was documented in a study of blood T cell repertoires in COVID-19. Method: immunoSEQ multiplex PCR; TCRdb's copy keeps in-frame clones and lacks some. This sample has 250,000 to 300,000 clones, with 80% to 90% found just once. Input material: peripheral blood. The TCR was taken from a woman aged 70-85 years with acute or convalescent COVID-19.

DNA of the CDR3: TGTGCCAGCAGCCCGGGGACAAGTAACTATGGCTACACCTTC. It specifies CASSPGTSNYGYTF. The chain is built from TRBV3-1 (or the pseudogene TRBV3-2) and TRBJ1-2; D is possibly TRBD1 (6 bases). Per germline, CDR1 LGHDT and CDR2 YNNKEL (reference sequence). V lost 4 bases and J 1 base, leaving 10 bases between the germline ends. CDR3 length equals 14 residues.